The subject of this entry is one T cell receptor (beta chain). What it binds is not known. Germline CDR1 is GTSNPN and CDR2 is SVGIG (reference sequence). Trimming shortened V by 0 bases and J by 11 bases, and 19 bases separated the two germline ends. The CDR3 contains 14 residues. The entry originates in a study of blood T cells in healthy people across ages. With a J-beta primer mix and a sample-barcoded 5' primer, a second PCR ran 7 to 11 cycles. Every cDNA was tagged by a template-switch adaptor with 12 random nucleotides. TCRdb used MiXCR to reprocess the 5' RACE reads, holding one entry per CDR3 protein. The sample has some 1.4 million distinct CDR3 sequences, roughly 45% seen once. Ten milliliters of peripheral blood were drawn from each donor. Study-level points and caveats: It was held that diversity estimates obtained from one million T cells represented underestimates.

Material: blood. The receptor was isolated from a young woman in good health. The V and J genes are TRBV30 and TRBJ2-5; TRBD1 might be the D (5 bases). CDR3 coding DNA: TGTGCCTGGAGTGTGGGGCCAGGTCAGTCGTGGCAGTACTTC. This translates into CAWSVGPGQSWQYF.